The 16 T cell receptor beta chains below were found in one sample sequenced in a study of T cells after yellow fever vaccination. One entry per CDR3 protein results from TCRdb running MiXCR on the 5' RACE reads. In the table there are 300,000 to 350,000 distinct CDR3 sequences, approximately 4.3% of which are singletons. The source material was PBMCs, sampled 15 days after the yellow fever booster vaccination. The receptors stem from a young man who received the YFV17D yellow fever vaccine.

This clonotype was observed many times. The chain employs TRBV4-2 and TRBJ1-5; unclear D gene. The V gene's germline CDR1 is LGHNA and CDR2 YNFKEQ. V was cut by 0 bases and J by 3 bases, with 9 bases left in between. The CDR3 is made up of 15 amino acids. The CDR3 spells CASSQEGGDNQPQHF. CDR3 DNA sequence: TGTGCCAGCAGCCAAGAGGGCGGTGACAATCAGCCCCAGCATTTT.

The sample holds a few counts of this clonotype. This chain connects TRBV7-2 to TRBJ2-4, with TRBD1 identical over 12 bases. V gave up 4 bases and J gave up 6 bases; unmatched junction bases: 1. The CDR3 is 14 amino acids. Germline V gene data show CDR1 as SGHTA and CDR2 as FQGNSA. CDR3 coding DNA: TGTGCCAGCAGCTGGGGACAGGGGGCAAACATTCAGTACTTC. Amino acids: CASSWGQGANIQYF.

The table lists this clonotype with a few counts. A read error may produce the germline difference seen at one junction end. The chain carries TRBV7-8 and TRBJ1-2; D uncertain. This CDR3 region has 12 residues. The germline V gene encodes CDR1 SGHVS and CDR2 FQNEAQ. The CDR3 nucleotides read TGTGCCAGCAGCTTGCCTGGCTCCAGCTCCCTCTTC. It translates to CASSLPGSSSLF.

This clonotype occurred many times. V is TRBV27 and J is TRBJ1-4; D is unclear. Trimming stripped 7 bases from V and 6 bases from J, with 15 bases between. CDR3 length: 14 residues. Germline V CDR1 and CDR2: MNHEY, SMNVEV (reference sequence). The CDR3 bases are TGTGCCAGCACCCGGCTCGAGGCTGATGAAAAACTGTTTTTT. Amino acid sequence: CASTRLEADEKLFF.

The chain has TRBV6-5 and TRBJ1-6; D may be TRBD1 (6 bases). The germline V gene has CDR1 MNHEY and CDR2 SVGAGI. The CDR3 totals 17 residues. V was cut by 0 bases and J by 7 bases, with 16 bases left in between. DNA of the CDR3: TGTGCCAGCAGTTACTCGATAGATAGGACAGTGAATTCACCCCTCCACTTT. Residues: CASSYSIDRTVNSPLHF.

Only a few counts were recorded for this clonotype. The rearrangement links TRBV20-1 to TRBJ2-5, with D perhaps matching TRBD1 (5 bases). This CDR3 has 13 residues. The germline CDR1 and CDR2 sequences are DFQATT and SNEGSKA (reference sequence). Trimming left V 4 bases short and J 5 bases short, with 14 bases between. The chain's CDR3 is CSATRQFPETQYF. In nucleotides, the CDR3 is TGCAGTGCTACCAGACAGTTCCCGGAGACCCAGTACTTC.

This clonotype was seen many times. The rearrangement uses TRBV12-3 or TRBV12-4 and TRBJ1-1; D ambiguous. The CDR3 runs to 14 residues. V lost 6 bases and J lost 5, with 16 bases in between. CDR3 sequence (DNA): TGTGCCAGCAGCCGGCGGGGTTTAGAAACTGAAGCTTTCTTT. Protein sequence: CASSRRGLETEAFF.

There are many counts of this clonotype. CDR3 protein: CASSFNSLGPGAEAFF. DNA for the CDR3: TGTGCCAGCAGCTTCAATTCGCTCGGGCCTGGGGCTGAAGCTTTCTTT. The chain recombines TRBV7-6 with TRBJ1-1; D unresolved. CDR1 and CDR2 from the germline V gene are SGHVS and FNYEAQ. Trimming took off 3 bases at V and 6 bases at J, with 20 bases between the two ends. The CDR3 is 16 amino acids.

This clonotype was seen repeatedly, ten times or more. The V and J genes are TRBV27 and TRBJ2-3; TRBD2 might be the D (5 bases). Trimming cost V 7 bases and J 2 bases, with 16 bases left between them. Looked up from germline, CDR1 is MNHEY and CDR2 is SMNVEV (reference sequence). CDR3 length: 15 amino acids. CDR3 in amino acids: CASKYGGSYTDTQYF. CDR3 coding DNA: TGTGCCAGCAAGTACGGCGGGTCATACACAGATACGCAGTATTTT.

This clonotype turned up a few times. The chain is built from TRBV5-6 and TRBJ2-3; D unclear. The germline V and J ends were trimmed by 6 bases and 2 bases, with 13 bases remaining between them. Looked up from germline, CDR1 is SGHDT and CDR2 is YYEEEE. CDR3 size: 14 residues. CDR3: CASKPAVTTDTQYF. CDR3 sequence (DNA): TGTGCCAGCAAACCCGCTGTGACCACAGATACGCAGTATTTT.

The chain carries TRBV27 and TRBJ1-5; possible D gene TRBD1, 6 bases. The CDR3 is 15 amino acids. Trimming removed 0 bases from V and 7 bases from J, with 13 bases in between. Germline V gives CDR1 MNHEY, CDR2 SMNVEV (reference sequence). CDR3 sequence (DNA): TGTGCCAGCAGTTTATCTGGGGGGCAATGGCAGCCCCAGCATTTT. Its translation is CASSLSGGQWQPQHF.

This clonotype was detected many times. The chain carries TRBV4-1 and TRBJ2-2, with TRBD2 matching 8 bases. Germline values: CDR1 MGHRA, CDR2 YSYEKL. The ends lost 4 bases at V and 7 bases at J; junction bases unmatched: 8. This CDR3 contains 15 residues. The CDR3 sequence is CASSPRGGQGGELFF. In DNA, the CDR3 is TGCGCCAGCAGCCCCCGGGGGGGCCAAGGCGGGGAGCTGTTTTTT.

This clonotype showed up many times. The chain links TRBV7-2 to TRBJ1-5, with TRBD1 matching 7 bases. The germline V gene encodes CDR1 SGHTA and CDR2 FQGNSA. V gave up 1 base and J gave up 6 bases; unmatched junction bases: 9. The length of the CDR3 is 16 residues. The CDR3 DNA follows: TGTGCCAGCAGCTTAGGTACAGGGGTACCGGCTCAGCCCCAGCATTTT. Translation gives CASSLGTGVPAQPQHF.

The rearrangement uses TRBV4-3 and TRBJ1-5, with D possibly TRBD1 on 5 matching bases. The CDR3 extends over 15 amino acids. Germline CDR1 is LGHNA and CDR2 is YSLEER. V was clipped by 0 bases and J by 11 bases, with 17 bases between them. In DNA form, the CDR3 reads TGCGCCAGCAGCCAAGATTCAGGGAAGCAATCAGCCCAGCATTTT. Translated, it gives CASSQDSGKQSAQHF.

This clonotype was seen at least ten times. The V gene is TRBV10-3, the J gene TRBJ2-3; TRBD2 might be the D (7 bases). Germline V gene sequence: CDR1 ENHRY, CDR2 SYGVKD. The CDR3 runs 17 residues. V was clipped by 5 bases and J by 5 bases, with 23 bases between them. CDR3 nucleotide sequence: TGTGCCATCAGTAACCAGTTGGCGGGGGCCCACGGAGATACGCAGTATTTT. This codes for CAISNQLAGAHGDTQYF.

The CDR3 sequence: CSARDTDSVIGTGELFF. The CDR3 DNA is TGCAGTGCTAGAGATACGGACAGTGTAATAGGCACCGGGGAGCTGTTTTTT. The chain couples TRBV20-1 to TRBJ2-2; TRBD1 is a possible D gene (6 bases). This CDR3 has 17 amino acids. V lost 0 bases and J lost 4, with 18 bases in between. From germline, CDR1 is DFQATT and CDR2 SNEGSKA (reference sequence).